The 28 T cell receptor beta chains in this list originate from one sample, sequenced in a study. TCRdb independently ran MiXCR on the RT-PCR reads; one entry per CDR3 protein. The sample records about 680,000 distinct CDR3 sequences, over 12% being singletons. Sequenced: memory CD4+ T cells from blood. The receptor source for this set is a female donor in good health, serving as a healthy control.

This chain connects TRBV12-3 or TRBV12-4 to TRBJ2-2, with TRBD2 as a possible D gene (7 bases). Trimming took off 8 bases at V and 5 bases at J, with 15 bases between the two ends. This CDR3 contains 14 residues. The CDR3 spells CASRRGGGTGELFF. Written as DNA, the CDR3 is TGTGCCAGCCGCAGGGGAGGGGGAACCGGGGAGCTGTTTTTT.

This clonotype has only a few counts. This chain joins TRBV28 and TRBJ2-7; 12 bases align to TRBD1. The junction had 3 bases not matched to a gene; V was cut back by 4 bases and J by 2 bases. Germline V lookup: CDR1 MDHEN, CDR2 SYDVKM. The CDR3 runs to 15 residues. The CDR3 here is CASSSRDRGPYEQYF. The CDR3 nucleotides read TGTGCCAGCAGTTCTCGGGACAGGGGGCCCTACGAGCAGTACTTC.

This clonotype was seen many times. This chain uses TRBV7-2 with TRBJ1-5; no clear D gene. Trimming took 5 bases from V and 2 from J, leaving 7 bases between them. The germline gives CDR1 SGHTA, CDR2 FQGNSA. This CDR3 is 13 amino acids long. The chain's CDR3 is CASSPTRNQPQHF. Here the CDR3 DNA reads TGTGCCAGCAGCCCGACGCGCAATCAGCCCCAGCATTTT.

Ten or more counts support this clonotype. This sequence joins TRBV5-1 and TRBJ2-4; D tentatively reads TRBD1 or TRBD2 (5 bases each). Trimming shortened V by 3 bases and J by 8 bases, and 21 bases separated the two germline ends. In germline, CDR1 is SGHRS, CDR2 YFSETQ. The CDR3 extends over 16 amino acids. CDR3 DNA: TGCGCCAGCAGCTCCGGGATTACCACGGTGGGGGACATTCAGTACTTC. Protein sequence: CASSSGITTVGDIQYF.

This clonotype was found a few times. V usage is TRBV20-1 and J usage is TRBJ2-7; TRBD2 matches at 9 bases. The V gene's germline CDR1 is DFQATT and CDR2 SNEGSKA (reference sequence). V dropped 4 bases and J dropped 4; count of bases not matched to a gene: 11. CDR3 length: 15 residues. CDR3 amino acids: CSANPLREGLYEQYF. The CDR3 bases are TGCAGTGCTAACCCCTTGCGGGAGGGCCTTTACGAGCAGTACTTC.

This clonotype was observed a few times. The chain recombines TRBV2 with TRBJ1-3; possibly TRBD1 for D (5 bases). CDR3 size: 14 residues. Germline CDR1 is SNHLY and CDR2 is FYNNEI. V was trimmed by 2 bases and J by 2 bases, leaving 7 bases between them. CDR3 DNA: TGTGCCAGCAGTGAATGGGGGGCTGGAAACACCATATATTTT. Its protein is CASSEWGAGNTIYF.

There are a few counts of this clonotype. This chain joins TRBV5-1 and TRBJ1-5; a weak D match, TRBD1 (6 bases). Trimming pared 4 bases from V and 9 bases from J, leaving 14 bases between. This CDR3 region has 13 residues. CDR1 and CDR2 (germline): SGHRS, YFSETQ. The CDR3 region is CASSDLGGTPQHF. The CDR3 DNA sequence: TGCGCCAGCAGCGATTTGGGGGGCACGCCCCAGCATTTT. Together with reference TRBV5-1 and TRBJ1-5, the CDR3 gives the full variable domain: KAGVTQTPRYLIKTRGQQVTLSCSPISGHRSVSWYQQTPGQGLQFLFEYFSETQRNKGNFPGRFSGRQFSNSRSEMNVSTLELGDSALYLCASSDLGGTPQHFGDGTRLSIL.

This clonotype was counted many times. The chain carries TRBV20-1 and TRBJ2-4; possibly TRBD2 for D (6 bases). Per the germline V gene, CDR1 is DFQATT and CDR2 is SNEGSKA (reference sequence). Trimming removed 0 bases from V and 7 bases from J, with 13 bases in between. CDR3 length: 14 amino acids. In DNA, the CDR3 is TGCAGTGCTAGAGATACTGGGGCGGGGAACATTCAGTACTTC. Translating it yields CSARDTGAGNIQYF.

The rearrangement joins TRBV28 to TRBJ2-5, with D maybe TRBD1 (6 bases). The V end lost 4 bases, the J end lost 0 bases, and 15 bases lay between the germline ends. Germline V gives CDR1 MDHEN, CDR2 SYDVKM. The CDR3 covers 16 residues. The CDR3 protein is CASSSMDSPNQETQYF. The CDR3 DNA sequence: TGTGCCAGCAGTTCCATGGACAGCCCAAACCAAGAGACCCAGTACTTC. Supplemented by reference TRBV28 and TRBJ2-5, the full variable domain reads DVKVTQSSRYLVKRTGEKVFLECVQDMDHENMFWYRQDPGLGLRLIYFSYDVKMKEKGDIPEGYSVSREKKERFSLILESASTNQTSMYLCASSSMDSPNQETQYFGPGTRLLVL.

The V and J genes are TRBV2 and TRBJ2-6; 7 bases fit TRBD2. V dropped 8 bases and J dropped 0; count of bases not matched to a gene: 1. The CDR3 length is 14 residues. Germline lookup yields CDR1 SNHLY and CDR2 FYNNEI. This chain's CDR3 is CASGEGSGANVLTF. The CDR3 bases are TGTGCCAGCGGGGAGGGCTCTGGGGCCAACGTCCTGACTTTC. Variable domain in full (rest from reference TRBV2 and TRBJ2-6): EPEVTQTPSHQVTQMGQEVILRCVPISNHLYFYWYRQILGQKVEFLVSFYNNEISEKSEIFDDQFSVERPDGSNFTLKIRSTKLEDSAMYFCASGEGSGANVLTFGAGSRLTVL.

The chain recombines TRBV20-1 with TRBJ1-6, with TRBD1 identical over 9 bases. The CDR3 sequence is 15 residues long. CDR1 is DFQATT and CDR2 is SNEGSKA in the germline V gene (reference sequence). Trimming took 3 bases from V and 10 from J; bases not matched to a gene: 10. The CDR3 nucleotides are TGCAGTGCTAGCGCCCAGGACAGGGGCGGATCACCCCTCCACTTT. It is translated as CSASAQDRGGSPLHF.

This clonotype was counted ten times or more. This CDR3 reads CAITRQDGNEQFF. The DNA of the CDR3 is TGTGCCATCACAAGACAGGACGGCAATGAGCAGTTCTTC. The chain carries TRBV10-3 and TRBJ2-1, with a possible D match to TRBD1 (6 bases). The CDR3 is made up of 13 amino acids. Trimming took 7 bases from V and 6 from J, leaving 13 bases between them. Per the germline V gene, CDR1 is ENHRY and CDR2 is SYGVKD.

The chain combines TRBV7-9 with TRBJ2-6; 7 bases line up with TRBD2. V lost 8 bases to trimming and J lost 2 bases; unmatched junction nucleotides: 6. The CDR3 totals 15 residues. Germline-derived CDR1 and CDR2 are SEHNR and FQNEAQ (reference sequence). The CDR3 DNA reads as TGTGCCAGCCCGGGGGGAGGTACTGGGGCCAACGTCCTGACTTTC. Translation gives CASPGGGTGANVLTF. Full variable domain (missing parts from reference TRBV7-9 and TRBJ2-6): DTGVSQNPRHKITKRGQNVTFRCDPISEHNRLYWYRQTLGQGPEFLTYFQNEAQLEKSRLLSDRFSAERPKGSFSTLEIQRTEQGDSAMYLCASPGGGTGANVLTFGAGSRLTVL.

This clonotype has more than one count but fewer than ten. The V call is TRBV7-2, the J call TRBJ2-7, with D uncertain. The V end was cut by 5 bases, the J end by 0 bases, with 14 bases between. The CDR3 totals 15 residues. Looked up from germline, CDR1 is SGHTA and CDR2 is FQGNSA. The CDR3 region is CASSPEVRASYEQYF. The CDR3 bases are TGTGCCAGCAGCCCTGAGGTCCGGGCCTCCTACGAGCAGTACTTC.

This clonotype was recorded a few times. The V and J genes are TRBV12-3 or TRBV12-4 and TRBJ1-2; D is unclear. Trimming left V 2 bases short and J 8 bases short, with 12 bases between. The CDR3 runs 13 residues. The CDR3 sequence: CASSLSGSFGYTF. CDR3 in DNA: TGTGCCAGCAGTTTATCCGGGAGCTTCGGCTACACCTTC.

This chain connects TRBV19 to TRBJ2-1; D is unclear. CDR3 length equals 12 residues. The V gene's germline CDR1 is LNHDA and CDR2 SQIVND (reference sequence). V was pared by 3 bases and J by 6 bases, with 6 bases between. CDR3 in DNA: TGTGCCAGTAGTATCAATAGCAATGAGCAGTTCTTC. This sequence encodes CASSINSNEQFF.

This clonotype has ten or more counts. This chain uses TRBV10-3 with TRBJ2-3; 10 positions match TRBD1. From germline, CDR1 is ENHRY and CDR2 SYGVKD. The V segment lost 5 bases and the J segment 3 bases; nucleotides outside the gene matches: 5. CDR3 length: 15 amino acids. The DNA of the CDR3 is TGTGCCATCAGTCGGGACAGGGGTTTTACAGATACGCAGTATTTT. Translating it yields CAISRDRGFTDTQYF.

This clonotype showed up many times. This sequence joins TRBV20-1 and TRBJ2-7, with 7 positions matching TRBD1. The V gene's germline CDR1 is DFQATT and CDR2 SNEGSKA (reference sequence). V shed 6 bases, J shed 4 bases, and the junction held 12 bases outside the gene matches. The CDR3 has 14 amino acids. CDR3 sequence: CSANPGNRGYEQYF. As DNA, the CDR3 is TGCAGTGCAAACCCGGGGAACAGGGGTTACGAGCAGTACTTC.

This clonotype was recorded a few times. This chain joins TRBV7-8 and TRBJ2-1; TRBD2 matches at 14 bases. Germline V gene data show CDR1 as SGHVS and CDR2 as FQNEAQ. Germline trimming cut 5 bases from V and 5 bases from J; bases unmatched to any gene: 8. The CDR3 is 17 amino acids. CDR3 nucleotides: TGTGCCAGCAGCCTGGGGACTAGCGGGAGTAGGGACAATGAGCAGTTCTTC. Protein product: CASSLGTSGSRDNEQFF.

Comment on this clonotype: Since a much larger clone is just one base distant, this may be a read error. V gene TRBV5-6 combines with J gene TRBJ1-2; 7 bases fit TRBD1. The CDR3 has 13 residues. The trim removed 3 bases at V and 8 bases at J, leaving 7 bases unmatched. The germline V gene has CDR1 SGHDT and CDR2 YYEEEE. The CDR3 DNA follows: TGTGCCAGCAGCTCTATGGACAGGATCGGCTACACCTTC. It yields the protein CASSSMDRIGYTF.

This clonotype turned up a few times. V usage is TRBV5-4 and J usage is TRBJ2-7; D may be TRBD2 (5 bases). Germline-derived CDR1 and CDR2 are SGHNT and YYREEE (reference sequence). The CDR3 covers 20 residues. With 0 bases removed from V and 3 bases from J, the gap between germline ends came to 28 bases. CDR3 nucleotide sequence: TGTGCCAGCAGCTTGGGTAACGGGGTGCGCGCTGGGTGGGTCGTCTACGAGCAGTACTTC. Encoded protein: CASSLGNGVRAGWVVYEQYF. The variable domain in full, with the rest retrieved from reference TRBV5-4 and TRBJ2-7, is ETGVTQSPTHLIKTRGQQVTLRCSSQSGHNTVSWYQQALGQGPQFIFQYYREEENGRGNFPPRFSGLQFPNYSSELNVNALELDDSALYLCASSLGNGVRAGWVVYEQYFGPGTRLTVT.

This chain uses TRBV5-1 with TRBJ2-2; tentatively, D is TRBD2 (5 bases). This CDR3 spans 14 amino acids. V was cut by 2 bases and J by 4 bases, with 9 bases left in between. In germline, CDR1 is SGHRS, CDR2 YFSETQ. The CDR3 sequence: CASSLPGSTGELFF. CDR3 nucleotide sequence: TGCGCCAGCAGCTTACCGGGAAGCACCGGGGAGCTGTTTTTT. Based on the CDR3 plus reference TRBV5-1 and TRBJ2-2, the full variable domain is KAGVTQTPRYLIKTRGQQVTLSCSPISGHRSVSWYQQTPGQGLQFLFEYFSETQRNKGNFPGRFSGRQFSNSRSEMNVSTLELGDSALYLCASSLPGSTGELFFGEGSRLTVL.

This clonotype was found many times. The chain uses TRBV20-1 and TRBJ2-3; 9 nucleotides align to TRBD1. The ends lost 0 bases at V and 4 bases at J; junction bases unmatched: 11. The CDR3 consists of 17 residues. Germline CDR1 DFQATT, CDR2 SNEGSKA (reference sequence). CDR3 sequence: CSARDPDRGSEADTQYF. In nucleotides, the CDR3 is TGCAGTGCTAGAGACCCGGACAGGGGCTCGGAGGCAGATACGCAGTATTTT.

There are a few counts of this clonotype. The genes are TRBV27 and TRBJ2-3; D is possibly TRBD1 (6 bases). From germline, CDR1 is MNHEY and CDR2 SMNVEV (reference sequence). The CDR3 has 14 residues. Trimming removed 5 bases from V and 11 bases from J, with 20 bases in between. The CDR3 region has the DNA TGTGCCAGCAGTGCGCCAACAGGGCTCGGGGAGCAGTATTTT. The encoded protein is CASSAPTGLGEQYF.

In this sample, this clonotype turned up a few times. The chain joins TRBV12-3 or TRBV12-4 to TRBJ2-7; 13 bases are shared with TRBD2. The junction had 2 bases not matched to a gene; V was cut back by 8 bases and J by 7 bases. This CDR3 contains 12 residues. The CDR3 here is CASRLAGGEQYF. CDR3 bases: TGTGCCAGCCGACTAGCGGGAGGTGAGCAGTACTTC.

The chain couples TRBV6-2 or TRBV6-3 to TRBJ1-1, with D tentatively TRBD1 (5 bases). Germline V gives CDR1 MNHEY, CDR2 SVGEGT. The CDR3 is made up of 12 amino acids. V lost 6 bases, J lost 9 bases, and 14 bases lay in between. The CDR3 DNA is TGTGCCAGCAGAGGGGACCAGATTAAAGCTTTCTTT. Encoded protein: CASRGDQIKAFF.

The chain recombines TRBV20-1 with TRBJ2-1; D is possibly TRBD1 or TRBD2 (7 bases each). Germline CDR1 is DFQATT and CDR2 is SNEGSKA (reference sequence). The CDR3 runs to 16 residues. Trimming left V 1 base short and J 2 bases short, with 15 bases between. The DNA of the CDR3 is TGCAGTGCTAGAGGGGGACAGCGGGACACCTACAATGAGCAGTTCTTC. Its protein is CSARGGQRDTYNEQFF.

This clonotype has a single count. The chain joins TRBV3-1 to TRBJ1-5; D is possibly TRBD1 (6 bases). Trimming pared 4 bases from V and 6 bases from J, leaving 13 bases between. The CDR3 is 14 residues long. CDR1 and CDR2 from the germline V gene are LGHDT and YNNKEL (reference sequence). CDR3 region: CASSRDPGAQPQHF. In nucleotides, the CDR3 is TGTGCCAGCAGCCGAGACCCGGGGGCTCAGCCCCAGCATTTT. Combining the CDR3 with reference TRBV3-1 and TRBJ1-5 gives the whole variable domain DTAVSQTPKYLVTQMGNDKSIKCEQNLGHDTMYWYKQDSKKFLKIMFSYNNKELIINETVPNRFSPKSPDKAHLNLHINSLELGDSAVYFCASSRDPGAQPQHFGDGTRLSIL.